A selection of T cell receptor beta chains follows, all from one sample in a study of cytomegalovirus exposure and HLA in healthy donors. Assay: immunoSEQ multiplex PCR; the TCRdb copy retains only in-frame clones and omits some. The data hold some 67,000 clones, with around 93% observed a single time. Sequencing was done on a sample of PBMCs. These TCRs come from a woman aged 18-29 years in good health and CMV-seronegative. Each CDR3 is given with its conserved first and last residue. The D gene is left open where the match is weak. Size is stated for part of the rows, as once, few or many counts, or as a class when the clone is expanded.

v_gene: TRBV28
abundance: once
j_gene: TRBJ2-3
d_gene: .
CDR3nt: TGTGCCAGCAGTTCACCGGGAGAGCCCCGCACAGATACGCAGTATTTT
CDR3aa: CASSSPGEPRTDTQYF

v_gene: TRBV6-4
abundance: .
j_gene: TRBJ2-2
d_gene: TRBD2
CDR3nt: TGTGCCACTAACGGGGGCGCTAGCGGGAGTCTGAACACCGGGGAGCTGTTTTTT
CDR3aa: CATNGGASGSLNTGELFF

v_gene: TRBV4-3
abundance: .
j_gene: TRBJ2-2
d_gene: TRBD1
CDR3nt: TGCGCCAGCAGCCCCAACAGGGGGCGCACCGGGGAGCTGTTTTTT
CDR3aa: CASSPNRGRTGELFF

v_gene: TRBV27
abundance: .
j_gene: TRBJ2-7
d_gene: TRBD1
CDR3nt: TGTGCCAGCAGTTTAACGGGACAGGGAACCTACGAGCAGTACTTC
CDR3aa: CASSLTGQGTYEQYF

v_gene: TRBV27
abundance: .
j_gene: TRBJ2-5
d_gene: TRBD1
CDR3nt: TGTGCCAGCAGTTTCCAGGACAGGCGCGAGACCCAGTACTTC
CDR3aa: CASSFQDRRETQYF

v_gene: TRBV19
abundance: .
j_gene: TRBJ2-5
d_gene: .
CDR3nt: TGTGCCAGTAGTACTGAGACCCAGTACTTC
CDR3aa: CASSTETQYF

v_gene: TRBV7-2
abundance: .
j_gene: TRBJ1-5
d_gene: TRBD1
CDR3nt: TGTGCCAGCAGCCGGGACAGGCAGCCCCAGCATTTT
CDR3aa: CASSRDRQPQHF

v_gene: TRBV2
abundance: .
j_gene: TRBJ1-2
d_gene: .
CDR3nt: TGTGCCAGCAGTGAAGCAGGGGAGGGCTATGGCTACACCTTC
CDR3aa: CASSEAGEGYGYTF

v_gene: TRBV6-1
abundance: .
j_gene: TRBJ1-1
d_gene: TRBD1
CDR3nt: TGTGCCAGCATGAAGGGACAGGCCCCTACTGAAGCTTTCTTT
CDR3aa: CASMKGQAPTEAFF

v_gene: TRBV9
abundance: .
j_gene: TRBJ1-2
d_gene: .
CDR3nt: TGTGCCAGCAGTATACCAAAACAGGGTGTCAACTATGGCTACACCTTC
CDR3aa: CASSIPKQGVNYGYTF

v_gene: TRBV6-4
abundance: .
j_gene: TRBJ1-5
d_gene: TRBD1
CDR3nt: TGTGCCAGCATTCTAATCGTCCGGGACAGCCGTTATCAGCCCCAGCATTTT
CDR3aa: CASILIVRDSRYQPQHF

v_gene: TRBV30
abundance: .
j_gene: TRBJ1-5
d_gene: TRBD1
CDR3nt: TGTGCCTGGAGCGCTTCCACGGACAGGGTGGGGGGGCCCCAGCATTTT
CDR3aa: CAWSASTDRVGGPQHF

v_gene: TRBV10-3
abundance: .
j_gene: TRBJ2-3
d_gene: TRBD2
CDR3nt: TGTGCCACCACAGGACTAGCGGGAGGTCAAGATACGCAGTATTTT
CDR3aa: CATTGLAGGQDTQYF

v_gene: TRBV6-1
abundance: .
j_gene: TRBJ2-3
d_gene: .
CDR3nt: TGTGCCAGCAGTTCAGGGGTAAGGACAGATACGCAGTATTTT
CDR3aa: CASSSGVRTDTQYF

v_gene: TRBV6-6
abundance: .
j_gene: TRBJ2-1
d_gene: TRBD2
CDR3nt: TGTGCCAGCAAAAACGGGAGGGGTGATGAGCAGTTCTTC
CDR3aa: CASKNGRGDEQFF

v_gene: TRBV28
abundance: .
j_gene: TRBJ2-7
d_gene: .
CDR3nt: TGTGCCAGCCGAGGCCAGTTCTACGAGCAGTACTTC
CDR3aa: CASRGQFYEQYF

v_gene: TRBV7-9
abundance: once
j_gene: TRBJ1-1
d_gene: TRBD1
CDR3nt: TGTGCCAGCAGCTGGACAGGAACCACTGAAGCTTTCTTT
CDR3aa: CASSWTGTTEAFF

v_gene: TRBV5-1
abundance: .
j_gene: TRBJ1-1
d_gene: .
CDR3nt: TGCGCCAGCAGCTCTTATGCGACAGGGAACACTGAAGCTTTCTTT
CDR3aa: CASSSYATGNTEAFF

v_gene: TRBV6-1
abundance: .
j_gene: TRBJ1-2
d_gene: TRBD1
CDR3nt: TGTGCCAGCAGCGCCGACAGGGTGTCTGAAGGCTACACCTTC
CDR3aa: CASSADRVSEGYTF

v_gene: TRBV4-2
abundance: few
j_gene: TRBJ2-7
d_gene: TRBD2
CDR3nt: TGTGCCAGCAAGGGTAGCGGGGAAAGCGGCGAGCAGTACTTC
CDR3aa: CASKGSGESGEQYF

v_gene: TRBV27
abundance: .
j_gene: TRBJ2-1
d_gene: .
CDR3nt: TGTGCCAGCAGTTCATCGCAAGCCCCGTCCTACAATGAGCAGTTCTTC
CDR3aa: CASSSSQAPSYNEQFF

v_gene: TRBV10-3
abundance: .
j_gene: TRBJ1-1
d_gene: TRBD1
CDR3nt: TGTGCCATCAGCCGGGGACAGGGGAACACTGAAGCTTTCTTT
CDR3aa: CAISRGQGNTEAFF

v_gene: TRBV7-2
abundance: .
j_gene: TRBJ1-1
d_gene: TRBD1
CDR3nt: TGTGCCAGCAGCTTAGTGGGGACAGGAGGTGAAGCTTTCTTT
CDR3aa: CASSLVGTGGEAFF

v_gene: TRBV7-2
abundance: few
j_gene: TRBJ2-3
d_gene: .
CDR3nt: TGTGCCAGCAGCTTGGGAGCTAGCACAGATACGCAGTATTTT
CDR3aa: CASSLGASTDTQYF

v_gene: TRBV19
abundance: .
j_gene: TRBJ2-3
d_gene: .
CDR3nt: TGTGCCAGTAGCGGGAGTAGGGATACGCAGTATTTT
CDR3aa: CASSGSRDTQYF

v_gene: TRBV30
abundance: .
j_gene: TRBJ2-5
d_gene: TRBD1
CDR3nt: TGTGCCTGGAGTGTAACCGGACAGGGATTTGAGACCCAGTACTTC
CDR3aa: CAWSVTGQGFETQYF

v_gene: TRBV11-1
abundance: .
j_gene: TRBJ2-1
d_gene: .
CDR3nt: TGTGCCAGCAGCCAAAAAAGCGGATCCTACAATGAGCAGTTCTTC
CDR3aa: CASSQKSGSYNEQFF

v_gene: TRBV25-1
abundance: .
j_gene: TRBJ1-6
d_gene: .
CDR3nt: TGTGCCAGCAGTGAAAGAGCTCCCTATAATTCACCCCTCCACTTT
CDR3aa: CASSERAPYNSPLHF

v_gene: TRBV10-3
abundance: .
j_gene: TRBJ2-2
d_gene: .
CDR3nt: TGTGCCATCAGTGAGTCAGCCCAGGGGAACACCGGGGAGCTGTTTTTT
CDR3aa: CAISESAQGNTGELFF

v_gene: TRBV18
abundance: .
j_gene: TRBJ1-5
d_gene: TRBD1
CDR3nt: TGTGCCAGCTCACCACCGTTACAGGGGGCCGCCAATCAGCCCCAGCATTTT
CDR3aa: CASSPPLQGAANQPQHF

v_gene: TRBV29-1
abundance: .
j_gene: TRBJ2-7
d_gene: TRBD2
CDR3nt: TGCAGCGTCCAGAAAATCGCGGGACTAGCGGAGACCTACGAGCAGTACTTC
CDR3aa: CSVQKIAGLAETYEQYF

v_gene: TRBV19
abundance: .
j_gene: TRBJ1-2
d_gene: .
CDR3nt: TGTGCCAGTAGTCCCCGGGTGACCTCTAACTATGGCTACACCTTC
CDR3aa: CASSPRVTSNYGYTF

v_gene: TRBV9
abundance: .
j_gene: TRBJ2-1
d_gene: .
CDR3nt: TGTGCCAGCAGCGTCGGGGACTCCCCAAGGAATGAGCAGTTCTTC
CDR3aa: CASSVGDSPRNEQFF

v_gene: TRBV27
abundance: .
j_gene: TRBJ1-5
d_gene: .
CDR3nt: TGTGCCAGCAGGGCACCAAATCAGCCCCAGCATTTT
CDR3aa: CASRAPNQPQHF

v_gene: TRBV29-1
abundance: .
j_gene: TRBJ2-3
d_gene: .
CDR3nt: TGCAGCGTTCCCGGAGAGCAGTATTTT
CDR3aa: CSVPGEQYF

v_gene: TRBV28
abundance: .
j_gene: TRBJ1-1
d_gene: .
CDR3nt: TGTGCCAGCAGTTTTCACAGGGAGAGGACTGAAGCTTTCTTT
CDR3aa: CASSFHRERTEAFF

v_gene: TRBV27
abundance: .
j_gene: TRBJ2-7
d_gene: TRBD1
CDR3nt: TGTGCCAGCAAGGGGGCGTCCTACGAGCAGTACTTC
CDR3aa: CASKGASYEQYF

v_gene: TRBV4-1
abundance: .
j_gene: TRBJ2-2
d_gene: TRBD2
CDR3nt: TGCGCCAGCAGCCTATCTAGCGGGAGTGACGGGGAGCTGTTTTTT
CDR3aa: CASSLSSGSDGELFF